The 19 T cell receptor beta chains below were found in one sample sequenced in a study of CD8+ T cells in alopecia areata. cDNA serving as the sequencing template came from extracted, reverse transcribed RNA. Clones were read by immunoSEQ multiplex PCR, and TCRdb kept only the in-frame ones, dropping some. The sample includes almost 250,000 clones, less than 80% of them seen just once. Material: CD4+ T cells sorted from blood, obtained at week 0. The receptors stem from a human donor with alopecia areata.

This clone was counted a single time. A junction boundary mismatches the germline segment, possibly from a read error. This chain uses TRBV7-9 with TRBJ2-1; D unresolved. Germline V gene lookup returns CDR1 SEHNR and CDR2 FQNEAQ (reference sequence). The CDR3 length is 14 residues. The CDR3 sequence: CASSQRSGYNEQFF. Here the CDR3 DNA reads TGCGCCAGCAGCCAAAGATCGGGTTACAATGAGCAGTTCTTC.

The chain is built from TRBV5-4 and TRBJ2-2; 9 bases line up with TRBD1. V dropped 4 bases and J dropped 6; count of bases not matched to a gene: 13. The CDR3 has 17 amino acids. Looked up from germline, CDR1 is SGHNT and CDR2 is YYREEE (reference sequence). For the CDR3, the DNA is TGTGCCAGCAGCATACCTCCGGGACAGGGAACGGCCGGGGAGCTGTTTTTT. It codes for CASSIPPGQGTAGELFF.

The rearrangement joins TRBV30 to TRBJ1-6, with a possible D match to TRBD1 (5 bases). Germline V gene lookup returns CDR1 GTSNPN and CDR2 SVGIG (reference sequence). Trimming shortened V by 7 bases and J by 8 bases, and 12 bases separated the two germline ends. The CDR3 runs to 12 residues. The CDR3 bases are TGTGCCTACCAGGGCCTGGATTCACCCCTCCACTTT. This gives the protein CAYQGLDSPLHF.

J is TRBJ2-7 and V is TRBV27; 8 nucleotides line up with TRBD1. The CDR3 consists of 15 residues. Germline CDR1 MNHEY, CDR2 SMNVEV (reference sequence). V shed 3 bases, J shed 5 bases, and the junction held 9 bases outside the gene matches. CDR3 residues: CASSFAQGVFNEQYF. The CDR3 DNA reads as TGTGCCAGCAGTTTTGCACAGGGGGTTTTTAACGAGCAGTACTTC.

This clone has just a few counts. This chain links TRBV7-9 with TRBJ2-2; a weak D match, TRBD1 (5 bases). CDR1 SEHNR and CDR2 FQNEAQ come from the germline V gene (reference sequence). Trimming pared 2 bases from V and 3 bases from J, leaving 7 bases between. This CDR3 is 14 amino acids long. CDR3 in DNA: TGTGCCAGCAGCTTACGCAGGGACACCGGGGAGCTGTTTTTT. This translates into CASSLRRDTGELFF.

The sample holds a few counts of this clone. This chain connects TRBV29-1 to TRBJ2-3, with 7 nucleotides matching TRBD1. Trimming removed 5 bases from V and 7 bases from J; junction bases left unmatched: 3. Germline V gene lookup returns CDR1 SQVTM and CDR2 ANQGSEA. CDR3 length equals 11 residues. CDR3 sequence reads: CSVRDSNTQYF. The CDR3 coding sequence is TGCAGCGTTAGGGACAGCAATACGCAGTATTTT.

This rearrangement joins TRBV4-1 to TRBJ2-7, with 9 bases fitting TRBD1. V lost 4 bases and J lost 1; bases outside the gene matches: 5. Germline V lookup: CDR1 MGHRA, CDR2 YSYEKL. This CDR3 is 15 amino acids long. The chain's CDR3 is CASSRTGTGSYEQYF. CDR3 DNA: TGCGCCAGCAGCCGTACCGGGACAGGGTCCTACGAGCAGTACTTC.

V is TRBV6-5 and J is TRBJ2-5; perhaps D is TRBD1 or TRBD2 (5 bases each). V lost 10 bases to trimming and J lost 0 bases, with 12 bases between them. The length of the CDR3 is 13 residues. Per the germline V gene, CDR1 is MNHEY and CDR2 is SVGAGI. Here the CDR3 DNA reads TGTGCCATAAGGGGAGACAACCAAGAGACCCAGTACTTC. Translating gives CAIRGDNQETQYF.

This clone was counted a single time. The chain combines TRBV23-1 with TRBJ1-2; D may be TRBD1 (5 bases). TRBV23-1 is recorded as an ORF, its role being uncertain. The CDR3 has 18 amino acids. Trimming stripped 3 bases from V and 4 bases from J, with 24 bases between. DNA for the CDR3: TGCGCCAGCAGTCAGCTTAGACAGCCCCTTTATCTCGGCTATGGCTACACCTTC. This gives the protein CASSQLRQPLYLGYGYTF.

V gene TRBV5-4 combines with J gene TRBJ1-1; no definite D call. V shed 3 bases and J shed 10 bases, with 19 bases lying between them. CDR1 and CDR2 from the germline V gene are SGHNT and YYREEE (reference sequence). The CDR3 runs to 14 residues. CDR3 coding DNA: TGTGCCAGCAGCTCCCGGGCCCCTTCCTCGGGAGCTTTCTTT. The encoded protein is CASSSRAPSSGAFF.

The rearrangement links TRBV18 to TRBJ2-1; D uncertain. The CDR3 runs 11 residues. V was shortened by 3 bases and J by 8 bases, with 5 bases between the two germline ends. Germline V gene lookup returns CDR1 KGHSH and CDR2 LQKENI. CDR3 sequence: CASSPIDEQFF. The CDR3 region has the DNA TGTGCCAGCTCACCGATAGATGAGCAGTTCTTC.

The CDR3 coding sequence is TGTGCCAGTAGTATGTTGGGGGCGAACACTGAAGCTTTCTTT. Protein: CASSMLGANTEAFF. The chain joins TRBV19 to TRBJ1-1; possibly TRBD1 for D (6 bases). CDR1 and CDR2 (germline): LNHDA, SQIVND (reference sequence). This CDR3 has 14 amino acids. Trimming cost V 3 bases and J 1 base, with 9 bases left between them.

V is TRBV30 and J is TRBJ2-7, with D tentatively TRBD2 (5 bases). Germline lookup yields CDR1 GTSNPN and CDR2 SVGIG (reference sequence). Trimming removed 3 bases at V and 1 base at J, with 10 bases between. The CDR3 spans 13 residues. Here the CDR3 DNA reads TGTGCCTGGAGAAACCGGGATTCCTACGAGCAGTACTTC. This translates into CAWRNRDSYEQYF.

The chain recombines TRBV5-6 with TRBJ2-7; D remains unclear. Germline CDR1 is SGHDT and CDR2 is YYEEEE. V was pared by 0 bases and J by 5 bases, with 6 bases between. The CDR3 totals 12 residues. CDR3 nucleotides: TGTGCCAGCAGCTTGGGACATCACGAGCAGTACTTC. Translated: CASSLGHHEQYF.

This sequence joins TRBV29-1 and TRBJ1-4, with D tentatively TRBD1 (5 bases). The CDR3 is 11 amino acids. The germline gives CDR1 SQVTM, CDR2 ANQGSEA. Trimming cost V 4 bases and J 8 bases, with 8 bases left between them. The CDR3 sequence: CSVGQGEKLFF. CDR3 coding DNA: TGCAGCGTTGGGCAGGGCGAAAAACTGTTTTTT.

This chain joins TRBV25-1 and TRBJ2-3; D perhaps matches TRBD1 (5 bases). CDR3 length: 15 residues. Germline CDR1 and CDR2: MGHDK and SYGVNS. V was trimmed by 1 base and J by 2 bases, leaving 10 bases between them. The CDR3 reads CASSESRALTDTQYF. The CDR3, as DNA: TGTGCCAGCAGTGAATCCAGGGCACTCACAGATACGCAGTATTTT.

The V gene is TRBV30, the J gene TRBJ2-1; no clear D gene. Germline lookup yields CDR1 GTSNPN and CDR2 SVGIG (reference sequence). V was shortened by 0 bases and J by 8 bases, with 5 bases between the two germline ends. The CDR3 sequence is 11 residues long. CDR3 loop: CAWSVSHEQFF. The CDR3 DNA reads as TGTGCCTGGAGTGTAAGCCATGAGCAGTTCTTC.

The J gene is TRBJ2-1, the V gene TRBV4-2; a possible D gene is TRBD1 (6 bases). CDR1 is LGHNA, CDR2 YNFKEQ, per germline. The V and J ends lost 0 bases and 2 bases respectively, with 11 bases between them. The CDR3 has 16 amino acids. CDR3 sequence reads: CASSQEGGATYNEQFF. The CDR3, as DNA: TGTGCCAGCAGCCAAGAAGGGGGAGCTACCTACAATGAGCAGTTCTTC.

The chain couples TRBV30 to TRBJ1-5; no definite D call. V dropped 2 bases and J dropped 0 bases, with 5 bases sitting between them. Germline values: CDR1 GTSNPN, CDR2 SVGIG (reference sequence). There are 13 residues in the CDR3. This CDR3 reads CAWSIGSNQPQHF. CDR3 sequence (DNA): TGTGCCTGGAGTATCGGTAGCAATCAGCCCCAGCATTTT.